This TCR beta chain derives from a study of T-cell memory formation after mild COVID-19 (dated by TCRdb to about 2021). Study-level background: TCR sequence clusters from the two donors were largely donor specific. The cohort comprised two young, previously healthy adult volunteers, one female and one male. In a couple of donors, T-cell clones that expanded and contracted after mild COVID-19 were followed by sequencing TCRalpha and TCRbeta repertoires longitudinally.

A distance of 10 bases separates the germline ends of V and J, which lose 0 bases and 4 bases respectively. CDR1 MNHEY and CDR2 SVGEGT were looked up in the germline V gene. Taken from cysteine to phenylalanine, the CDR3 has 15 residues. Of all the DNA, just the CDR3 is kept, 45 bases in frame from base 1. PBMCs were isolated by Ficoll-Paque density gradient centrifugation. Note on this clonotype: This receptor's antigen is unknown. No base qualities exist here, and no much larger clone lies one base off it.

Here is what the overall study found, with its caveats: SARS-CoV-2 specificity of the second-wave clones peaking on day 37 was not confirmed. Contracting CD4+ clones were located mainly in the CM and EM memory subsets, whereas CD8+ clones were found to be enriched in EMRA. Clones that contracted from day 15 to 85 showed balanced CD4/CD8 phenotypes, whereas a second wave of clones that expanded from day 15 to 37 leaned towards CD4+. The study included only a couple of mild cases, and larger cohorts that include severe cases with pre-infection samples were judged to be necessary. The detection of some responding clones in pre-infection memory suggests that pre-existing cross-reactive memory T cells joined the SARS-CoV-2 response.

Sequencing was carried out with an Illumina NovaSeq 6000. cDNA libraries for TCRalpha and TCRbeta were prepared by 5'RACE using constant-segment primers, with sample barcodes and unique molecular identifiers added. Trizol reagent was used to extract RNA from every sample. Library amplification was performed in two PCR steps, and a second sample barcode and Illumina TruSeq adapters were introduced in the second step. Sequencing of the libraries was done on an Illumina NovaSeq, producing 2 x 150 bp paired-end reads. The published analysis was carried out like this. The reads were demultiplexed and collapsed into UMI-guided consensus sequences using migec v1.2.7. Using mixcr v2.1.11, UMI consensuses were aligned to TRA and TRB V and J templates and then assembled into clonotypes. Clonotypes were classified as expanded or contracted when called significant by both edgeR and NoisET, with noise models trained on biological replicates. For edgeR calls, a false discovery rate-adjusted p below 0.01 and a log2 fold-change threshold of 1 were applied. PCA with hierarchical clustering of max-normalized trajectories of the 1000 most abundant clonotypes was used as exploratory dynamics analysis. The CD4 or CD8 phenotype of responding clones was assigned using the separately sequenced CD4+ and CD8+ repertoires. TCRdb itself trimmed the public reads at Q25 with fastp, ran MiXCR and retained productive beta chains. Rows with one shared CDR3 protein collapse into an entry with the most common genes and DNA. These V and J calls originate from TCRdb's pipeline instead of the authors' own analysis. This sample is represented by about 350,000 distinct CDR3 sequences; roughly an eighth of them were singletons. Less than 25% of the sample lies in the top ten.

This sequence was found in a man aged 18 to 30 who had mild COVID-19 (a few samples of this study predate the infection). The sample titles of this study are shuffled in the database, so cell type and time point are left out; the donor was told from shared clones. The chain uses TRBV6-2 or TRBV6-3 and TRBJ1-5; the D gene assignment is ambiguous. Input material: PBMCs or a T cell subset sorted from them (not recorded which). The CDR3 reads as follows: CASSYSTGRNQPQHF. The DNA sequence reads TGTGCCAGCAGTTACTCGACGGGAAGAAATCAGCCCCAGCATTTT.